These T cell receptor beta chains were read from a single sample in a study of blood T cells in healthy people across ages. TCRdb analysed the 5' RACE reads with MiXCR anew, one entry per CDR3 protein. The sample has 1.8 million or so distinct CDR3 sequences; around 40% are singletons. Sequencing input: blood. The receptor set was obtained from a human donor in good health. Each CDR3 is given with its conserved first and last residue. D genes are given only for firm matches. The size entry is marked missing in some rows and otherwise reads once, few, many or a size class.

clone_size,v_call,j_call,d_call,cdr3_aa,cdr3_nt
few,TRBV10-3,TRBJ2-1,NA,CAISDWPSQFF,TGTGCCATCAGTGATTGGCCGAGTCAGTTCTTC
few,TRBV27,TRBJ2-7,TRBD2,CASSPIGLAGGRNEQYF,TGTGCCAGCAGTCCCATCGGGCTAGCGGGGGGGCGGAACGAGCAGTACTTC
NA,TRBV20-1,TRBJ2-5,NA,CSASTSGTQPQETQYF,TGCAGTGCTTCAACCTCCGGGACTCAGCCACAAGAGACCCAGTACTTC
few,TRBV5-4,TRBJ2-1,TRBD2,CASSPSGANSYNEQFF,TGTGCCAGCAGCCCTAGCGGGGCAAACTCCTACAATGAGCAGTTCTTC
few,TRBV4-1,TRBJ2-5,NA,CASSQKEQETQYF,TGCGCCAGCAGCCAAAAGGAACAAGAGACCCAGTACTTC
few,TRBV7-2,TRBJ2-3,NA,CASSFLGVAVPTDTQYF,TGTGCCAGCAGCTTTCTAGGGGTAGCGGTTCCCACAGATACGCAGTATTTT
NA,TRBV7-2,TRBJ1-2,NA,CASSPTTVPNYGYTF,TGTGCCAGCAGCCCTACGACAGTACCTAACTATGGCTACACCTTC
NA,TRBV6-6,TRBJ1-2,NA,CASSRAGDRGYTF,TGTGCCAGCAGTCGGGCAGGGGATCGTGGCTACACCTTC
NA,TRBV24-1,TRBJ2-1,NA,CATQGGTSYNEQFF,TGTGCCACCCAGGGGGGTACCTCCTACAATGAGCAGTTCTTC
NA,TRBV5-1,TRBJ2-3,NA,CASRRGSGSADTQYF,TGCGCCAGCAGGCGGGGTTCAGGGAGCGCAGATACGCAGTATTTT
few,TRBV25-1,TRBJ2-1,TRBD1,CVLPTGDNSDEQFF,TGTGTTCTACCGACAGGGGATAACTCCGATGAGCAGTTCTTC
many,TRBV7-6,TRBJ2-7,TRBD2,CASSLDSGGAYEQYF,TGTGCCAGCAGCTTAGACAGCGGGGGGGCTTACGAGCAGTACTTC
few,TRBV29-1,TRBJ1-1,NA,CSVKGQISEAFF,TGCAGCGTTAAAGGACAGATCTCTGAAGCTTTCTTT
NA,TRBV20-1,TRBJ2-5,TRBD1,CSARKAGTEETQYF,TGCAGTGCTAGAAAGGCCGGGACAGAAGAGACCCAGTACTTC
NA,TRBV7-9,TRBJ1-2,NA,CASSLVDNLYANYGYTF,TGTGCCAGCAGCCTCGTGGACAACCTATATGCCAACTATGGCTACACCTTC
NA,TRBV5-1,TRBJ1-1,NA,CASTTGSGTATEAFF,TGCGCCAGCACCACAGGCTCCGGCACGGCCACTGAAGCTTTCTTT
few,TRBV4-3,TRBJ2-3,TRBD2,CASSQEALAGRTDTQYF,TGCGCCAGCAGCCAAGAGGCACTAGCGGGGCGTACAGATACGCAGTATTTT
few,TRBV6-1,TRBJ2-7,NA,CASSEVIRGFYEQYF,TGTGCCAGCAGTGAAGTCATCAGGGGTTTCTACGAGCAGTACTTC
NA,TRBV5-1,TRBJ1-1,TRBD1,CASSSSPSTGSATEAFF,TGCGCCAGCAGCTCCTCCCCCTCGACAGGGTCGGCCACTGAAGCTTTCTTT
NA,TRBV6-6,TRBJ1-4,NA,CASTTETNEKLFF,TGTGCCAGCACGACCGAGACAAATGAAAAACTGTTTTTT
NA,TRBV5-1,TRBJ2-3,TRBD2,CASSLEGLDGDTQYF,TGCGCCAGCAGCTTGGAAGGACTAGACGGAGATACGCAGTATTTT
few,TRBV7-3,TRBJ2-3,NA,CASSLSPGPTDTQYF,TGTGCCAGCAGCTTATCTCCCGGCCCCACAGATACGCAGTATTTT
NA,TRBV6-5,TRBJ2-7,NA,CASSKLFGTSYEQYF,TGTGCCAGCAGTAAGCTCTTCGGGACCTCCTACGAGCAGTACTTC
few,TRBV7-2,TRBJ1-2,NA,CASSFGQNFYGYTF,TGTGCCAGCAGCTTCGGACAGAACTTCTATGGCTACACCTTC
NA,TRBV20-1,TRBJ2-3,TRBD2,CSARGGLAVDTQYF,TGCAGTGCTAGAGGCGGACTAGCTGTCGATACGCAGTATTTT
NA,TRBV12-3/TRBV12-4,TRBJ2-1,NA,CASTSRPGFYNEQFF,TGTGCCAGCACCTCTCGGCCTGGGTTTTACAATGAGCAGTTCTTC
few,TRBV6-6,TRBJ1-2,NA,CASREGRYGYTF,TGTGCCAGCAGAGAAGGGAGGTATGGCTACACCTTC
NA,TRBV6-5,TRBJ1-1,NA,CATNRDMNTEAFF,TGTGCCACAAACAGGGATATGAACACTGAAGCTTTCTTT
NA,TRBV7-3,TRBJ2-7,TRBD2,CASSPSGGAYHEQYF,TGTGCCAGCAGCCCGAGCGGGGGGGCCTACCACGAGCAGTACTTC
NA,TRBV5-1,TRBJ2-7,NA,CASSLPIEREQYF,TGCGCCAGCAGCCTGCCCATTGAGAGGGAGCAGTACTTC
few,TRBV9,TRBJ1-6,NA,CASSVGYRDNSPLHF,TGTGCCAGCAGCGTAGGATACAGGGATAATTCACCCCTCCACTTT
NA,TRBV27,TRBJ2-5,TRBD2,CASSSLAGGRGEQYF,TGTGCCAGCAGTTCTCTAGCGGGGGGGCGAGGTGAGCAGTACTTC
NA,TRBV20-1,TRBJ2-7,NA,CSAALTGYEQYF,TGCAGTGCTGCTCTGACGGGGTACGAGCAGTACTTC
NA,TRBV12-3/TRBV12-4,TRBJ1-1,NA,CASSSTLDKSNTEAFF,TGTGCCAGCAGTTCAACCCTGGACAAGTCGAACACTGAAGCTTTCTTT
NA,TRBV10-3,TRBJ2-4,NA,CAISGTSKNIQYF,TGTGCCATCAGTGGGACATCCAAAAACATTCAGTACTTC
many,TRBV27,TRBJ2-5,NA,CASIPFPDEEQYF,TGTGCCAGTATTCCTTTTCCGGATGAGGAGCAGTACTTC
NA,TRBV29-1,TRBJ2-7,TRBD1,CSYDRANEQYF,TGCAGCTACGACAGGGCCAATGAGCAGTACTTC
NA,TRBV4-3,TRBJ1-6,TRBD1,CASSQEDRGNSPLHF,TGCGCCAGCAGCCAAGAAGACAGGGGGAATTCACCCCTCCACTTT
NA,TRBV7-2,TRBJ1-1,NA,CASSSDSMNTEAFF,TGTGCCAGCAGTTCCGACAGCATGAACACTGAAGCTTTCTTT
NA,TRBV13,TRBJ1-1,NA,CASSFAPMNTEAFF,TGTGCCAGCAGCTTCGCCCCTATGAACACTGAAGCTTTCTTT
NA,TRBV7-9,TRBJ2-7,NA,CASSLTTQGPYEQYF,TGTGCCAGCAGCCTGACGACACAAGGACCCTACGAGCAGTACTTC
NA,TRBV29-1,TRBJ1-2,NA,CSVLRTARRGYTF,TGCAGCGTTCTGCGTACGGCTCGTCGTGGCTACACCTTC
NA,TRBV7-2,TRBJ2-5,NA,CASTPTGWAETQYF,TGTGCCAGCACCCCGACCGGGTGGGCAGAGACCCAGTACTTC
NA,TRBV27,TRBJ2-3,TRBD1,CASGVDRVTDTQYF,TGTGCCTCCGGAGTGGACAGGGTCACAGATACGCAGTATTTT
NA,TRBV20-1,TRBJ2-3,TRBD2,CSGERGAQDTQYF,TGCAGTGGGGAGCGGGGGGCGCAAGATACGCAGTATTTT
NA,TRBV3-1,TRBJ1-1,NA,CASSQDLGAAFF,TGTGCCAGCAGCCAAGATCTGGGGGCGGCTTTCTTT
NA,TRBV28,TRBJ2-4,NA,CASSTPDRQYF,TGTGCCAGCAGTACCCCAGACCGGCAGTACTTC
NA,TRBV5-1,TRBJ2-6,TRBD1,CASSSLPGTGGSGANALTF,TGCGCCAGCAGCTCACTGCCCGGGACAGGGGGCTCTGGGGCCAACGCCCTGACTTTC
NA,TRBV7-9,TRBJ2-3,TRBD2,CARGLVTDTQYF,TGTGCCAGGGGACTAGTCACAGATACGCAGTATTTT
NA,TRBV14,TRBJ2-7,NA,CASSPYRVAHEQYF,TGTGCCAGCAGCCCTTACAGGGTTGCCCACGAGCAGTACTTC
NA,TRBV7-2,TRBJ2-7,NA,CASSLPAGTSDEQYF,TGTGCCAGCAGCTTACCGGCGGGGACCTCCGACGAGCAGTACTTC
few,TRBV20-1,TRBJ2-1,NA,CSAREGAVVHKQFF,TGCAGTGCTAGAGAAGGGGCCGTAGTCCATAAGCAGTTCTTC
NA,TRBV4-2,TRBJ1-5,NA,CASSQDPGMSQPQHF,TGTGCCAGCAGCCAAGATCCGGGAATGAGTCAGCCCCAGCATTTT
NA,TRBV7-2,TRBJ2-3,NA,CASNQQTGSPYTQYF,TGTGCCAGCAACCAGCAAACAGGGAGCCCATATACGCAGTATTTT
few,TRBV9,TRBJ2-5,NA,CASSVGEGTETQYF,TGTGCCAGCAGCGTAGGAGAGGGAACGGAGACCCAGTACTTC
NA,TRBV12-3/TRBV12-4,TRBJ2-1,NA,CASSLYSGISSYNEQFF,TGTGCCAGCAGTTTGTACAGCGGTATTAGCTCCTACAATGAGCAGTTCTTC
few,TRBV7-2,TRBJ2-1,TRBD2,CASRLEVAGFNEQFF,TGTGCCAGCAGATTGGAGGTAGCGGGGTTCAATGAGCAGTTCTTC
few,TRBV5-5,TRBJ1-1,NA,CASSLAGEYTEAFF,TGTGCCAGCAGCTTGGCAGGGGAATACACTGAAGCTTTCTTT